The rows below give T cell receptor beta chains drawn from one sample of a study of human T cells and chemical hapten exposure. Via MiXCR, TCRdb re-called the RACE reads, giving one row per CDR3 protein. The table has about 84,000 distinct CDR3 sequences, 10% seen once. Sequenced material: whole blood, taken in connection with sensitization to the hapten diphenylcyclopropenone (DPC). These receptors were obtained from a woman between 50 and 59 years old with alopecia areata. Some clones in this sample may be carry-over from other donors' samples. The CDR3 runs from the conserved cysteine through the conserved F or W. A D gene is named only where the DNA matches it firmly. Some rows have no size entry. The others give once, few or many, or a class for an expanded clone.

v_gene	abundance	d_gene	j_gene	CDR3aa	CDR3nt
TRBV7-9	many	NA	TRBJ2-7	CASSHSPYEQYF	TGTGCCAGCAGCCACAGTCCCTACGAGCAGTACTTC
TRBV3-1	few	NA	TRBJ2-1	CASSQWDNEQFF	TGTGCCAGCAGCCAGTGGGATAATGAGCAGTTCTTC
TRBV28	many	TRBD2	TRBJ2-5	CASSPSGSPQETQYF	TGTGCCAGCAGTCCTAGCGGGAGCCCCCAGGAGACCCAGTACTTC
TRBV20-1	many	NA	TRBJ1-1	CSARVISTGNTEAFF	TGCAGTGCTAGAGTTATAAGTACGGGTAACACTGAAGCTTTCTTT
TRBV29-1	few	NA	TRBJ1-1	CSVAGQNTEAFF	TGCAGCGTTGCGGGGCAGAACACTGAAGCTTTCTTT
TRBV6-6	few	NA	TRBJ1-1	CASSPWVAPDEAFF	TGTGCCAGCAGTCCATGGGTAGCGCCGGATGAAGCTTTCTTT
TRBV2	many	NA	TRBJ1-4	CASSDPAEKLFF	TGTGCCAGCAGTGACCCCGCAGAAAAACTGTTTTTT
TRBV30	few	NA	TRBJ2-1	CASRRSRSYNEQFF	TGTGCCTCCCGGCGTAGCCGGTCCTACAATGAGCAGTTCTTC
TRBV7-8	NA	NA	TRBJ2-2	CASSPSSSGNTGELFF	TGTGCCAGCAGCCCCTCTTCGAGCGGGAACACCGGGGAGCTGTTTTTT
TRBV30	many	NA	TRBJ1-2	CASRDGGYTF	TGTGCCAGCAGGGATGGAGGCTACACCTTC
TRBV12-3/TRBV12-4	many	TRBD2	TRBJ2-7	CASSPPGLAGRSEQYF	TGTGCCAGCAGTCCCCCGGGGCTAGCGGGAAGAAGCGAGCAGTACTTC
TRBV28	NA	TRBD1	TRBJ2-2	CASTLGQANTGELFF	TGTGCCAGCACCCTGGGACAGGCTAACACCGGGGAGCTGTTTTTT
TRBV5-1	few	TRBD1	TRBJ1-1	CASSLYGNRQGETEAFF	TGCGCCAGCAGCCTCTATGGGAATCGACAGGGGGAGACTGAAGCTTTCTTT
TRBV7-9	many	NA	TRBJ2-6	CASSLAGAKRNVLTF	TGTGCCAGCAGCTTAGCTGGCGCCAAAAGGAACGTCCTGACTTTC
TRBV11-2	many	NA	TRBJ2-2	CASSLAGVTGELFF	TGTGCCAGCAGCTTAGCGGGAGTCACCGGGGAGCTGTTTTTT
TRBV6-5	many	NA	TRBJ1-6	CASSSSEVGDLALHF	TGTGCCAGCAGTTCCTCCGAGGTGGGGGACTTGGCCCTCCACTTT
TRBV7-6	once	TRBD2	TRBJ2-5	CASSLTSLSETQYF	TGTGCCAGCAGCCTGACTAGCTTAAGTGAGACCCAGTACTTC
TRBV12-3/TRBV12-4	few	TRBD2	TRBJ2-5	CASSLDLGLAEYF	TGTGCCAGCAGCCTTGATCTTGGACTAGCGGAGTACTTC
TRBV12-3/TRBV12-4	many	NA	TRBJ2-1	CASSLTGTQSLEQFF	TGTGCCAGCAGTTTAACCGGGACCCAGAGCTTAGAGCAGTTCTTC
TRBV28	many	TRBD2	TRBJ2-7	CASSTQTSGGREQYF	TGTGCCAGCAGTACGCAGACTAGCGGGGGCCGCGAGCAGTACTTC
TRBV29-1	NA	NA	TRBJ2-2	CSVAEAPDTGELFF	TGCAGCGTTGCGGAGGCCCCCGACACCGGGGAGCTGTTTTTT
TRBV2	many	TRBD1	TRBJ1-1	CASRGALDREISGTEAFF	TGTGCCAGCAGAGGCGCGTTGGACAGGGAAATTTCGGGCACTGAAGCTTTCTTT